The 18 T cell receptor beta chains given below trace back to one sample, sequenced in a study of technical replicates of blood from a few donors (dated by TCRdb to between 2016 and 2019). Libraries were made using the immunoSEQ multiplex PCR assay. In its TCRdb copy, this immuneACCESS table keeps in-frame sequences only and misses some clones. Where compared with another copy, unresolved V genes explain less than half of these, and the others have no known cause. In this sample the table shows 65,000 to 90,000 clones, just over 90% of which occur a single time. The ten largest clones take up roughly 0.26% of the sample. The specimen sequenced was T cells isolated from PBMCs. These TCRs come from a human donor in good health.

The chain joins TRBV19 to TRBJ1-1; 7 bases agree with TRBD1. Per the germline V gene, CDR1 is LNHDA and CDR2 is SQIVND (reference sequence). This CDR3 spans 16 amino acids. V dropped 4 bases and J dropped 6; count of bases not matched to a gene: 14. The CDR3 coding sequence is TGTGCCAGTAGTACGAGACAGGGAGCTTCTTTAGCTGAAGCTTTCTTT. Protein: CASSTRQGASLAEAFF.

The V call is TRBV19, the J call TRBJ1-5; D perhaps matches TRBD1 (5 bases). The V gene lost 7 bases and the J gene lost 4 bases, with 17 bases spanning the gap. The CDR3 runs to 15 residues. Germline values: CDR1 LNHDA, CDR2 SQIVND (reference sequence). The CDR3 loop reads CASTWGGGRNQPQHF. The CDR3 coding sequence is TGTGCCAGTACTTGGGGGGGAGGGCGTAATCAGCCCCAGCATTTT.

The chain employs TRBV4-1 and TRBJ1-4; TRBD1 matches 7 bases. The CDR3 runs 15 residues. V was pared by 4 bases and J by 7 bases, with 9 bases of the junction left unmatched. Germline CDR1 MGHRA, CDR2 YSYEKL. CDR3 nucleotide sequence: TGCGCCAGCAGCCCCCAGGGGGGACAAAGTGAAAAACTGTTTTTT. It encodes CASSPQGGQSEKLFF.

The CDR3 sequence is CASSPGGEQYF. CDR3 DNA sequence: TGTGCCAGCAGTCCGGGGGGCGAGCAGTACTTC. The rearrangement uses TRBV7-9 and TRBJ2-7; 7 bases map to TRBD2. The CDR3 contains 11 residues. Germline V lookup: CDR1 SEHNR, CDR2 FQNEAQ (reference sequence). V was pared by 6 bases and J by 6 bases, with 2 bases of the junction left unmatched.

The rearrangement links TRBV19 to TRBJ2-2; no clear D gene. In germline, CDR1 is LNHDA, CDR2 SQIVND (reference sequence). Trimming shortened V by 6 bases and J by 2 bases, and 10 bases separated the two germline ends. This CDR3 spans 14 amino acids. The CDR3 here is CASRGDLNTGELFF. The CDR3 DNA sequence: TGTGCCAGTAGGGGTGACTTAAACACCGGGGAGCTGTTTTTT.

The V call is TRBV7-9, the J call TRBJ2-1; 12 bases are shared with TRBD2. Germline CDR1 is SEHNR and CDR2 is FQNEAQ (reference sequence). The CDR3 contains 16 residues. Unmatched junction bases numbered 4, after V lost 5 bases and J lost 2 bases. In nucleotides, the CDR3 is TGTGCCAGCAGCCCACTAGCGGGGGGAACCTACAATGAGCAGTTCTTC. Protein: CASSPLAGGTYNEQFF.

The chain combines TRBV5-4 with TRBJ2-7; maybe TRBD1 (6 bases). Germline CDR1 SGHNT, CDR2 YYREEE (reference sequence). Trimming removed 4 bases from V and 0 bases from J, with 11 bases in between. CDR3 length: 14 residues. The CDR3 loop reads CASSRDTSSYEQYF. The CDR3 DNA reads as TGTGCCAGCAGCCGGGACACCTCCTCCTACGAGCAGTACTTC.

CDR3: CASSQDSSGGGETQYF. CDR3 DNA: TGCGCCAGCAGCCAAGATAGTAGCGGGGGGGGAGAGACCCAGTACTTC. The chain is built from TRBV4-1 and TRBJ2-5; TRBD2 matches at 11 bases. The length of the CDR3 is 16 residues. Germline CDR1 reads MGHRA; CDR2 reads YSYEKL. V lost 0 bases to trimming and J lost 4 bases; unmatched junction nucleotides: 4.

This sequence joins TRBV18 and TRBJ1-2; 7 nucleotides match TRBD1. The V and J ends lost 3 bases and 4 bases, in that order; junction bases with no gene match: 11. The CDR3 consists of 16 residues. CDR1 KGHSH and CDR2 LQKENI come from the germline V gene. The CDR3 region is CASSPLNRDRTYGYTF. CDR3 in DNA: TGTGCCAGCTCACCGCTCAACCGGGACAGAACCTATGGCTACACCTTC.

The V gene is TRBV4-1, the J gene TRBJ2-1; 13 bases align to TRBD2. CDR1 and CDR2 from the germline V gene are MGHRA and YSYEKL. V shed 3 bases, J shed 7 bases, and the junction held 6 bases outside the gene matches. The CDR3 contains 16 residues. CDR3 sequence reads: CASSHPGLAGRNEQFF. CDR3 coding DNA: TGCGCCAGCAGCCACCCGGGACTAGCGGGGCGTAATGAGCAGTTCTTC.

This chain links TRBV5-4 with TRBJ1-4, with TRBD1 as a possible D gene (6 bases). This CDR3 is 17 amino acids long. The V and J ends lost 3 bases and 3 bases respectively, with 18 bases between them. Per germline, CDR1 SGHNT and CDR2 YYREEE (reference sequence). CDR3 DNA sequence: TGTGCCAGCAGCTCCGGCGGGAGGGGGGCAGCTAATGAAAAACTGTTTTTT. The encoded protein is CASSSGGRGAANEKLFF.

V is TRBV29-1 and J is TRBJ2-5; D gene uncertain. Germline V gene lookup returns CDR1 SQVTM and CDR2 ANQGSEA. This CDR3 contains 12 residues. V lost 5 bases and J 4 bases, leaving 11 bases between the germline ends. CDR3 sequence (DNA): TGCAGCGTTTCTTTCCTAGGAGAGACCCAGTACTTC. Translating it yields CSVSFLGETQYF.

The chain carries TRBV30 and TRBJ1-4; TRBD1 might be the D (6 bases). The germline CDR1 and CDR2 sequences are GTSNPN and SVGIG (reference sequence). The V gene lost 4 bases and the J gene lost 5 bases, with 17 bases spanning the gap. The CDR3 covers 15 residues. CDR3 residues: CAWTLPGGSNEKLFF. CDR3 nucleotide sequence: TGTGCCTGGACCTTACCGGGGGGCTCGAATGAAAAACTGTTTTTT.

The genes are TRBV5-4 and TRBJ2-7; the D is unclear. The ends were cut back, 2 bases at V and 0 bases at J, with 3 bases in the middle. Per the germline V gene, CDR1 is SGHNT and CDR2 is YYREEE (reference sequence). This CDR3 has 12 residues. The CDR3 region has the DNA TGTGCCAGCAGCTTTAGCTCCTACGAGCAGTACTTC. Its translation: CASSFSSYEQYF.

The V and J genes are TRBV9 and TRBJ1-2, with 7 bases identical to TRBD1. The CDR3 length is 16 residues. Germline CDR1 SGDLS, CDR2 YYNGEE. The ends lost 3 bases at V and 4 bases at J; junction bases unmatched: 12. The CDR3 DNA is TGTGCCAGCAGCGAAACCGGGACAGACCAGTCCTATGGCTACACCTTC. This codes for CASSETGTDQSYGYTF.

The genes are TRBV11-2 and TRBJ2-5, with D perhaps TRBD2 (7 bases). Between the trimmed V and J ends, which lost 2 bases and 1 base, there was a span of 14 bases. The germline gives CDR1 SGHAT, CDR2 FQNNGV. CDR3 length: 16 residues. For the CDR3, the DNA is TGTGCCAGCAGCTTATCGTTGGGGGGGGCCCAAGAGACCCAGTACTTC. It specifies CASSLSLGGAQETQYF.

Only one count was recorded for this clone. CDR3 in DNA: TGTGCCAGCAGACAACTAGCGGGGGGGGACAATGAGCAGTTCTTC. Amino acids: CASRQLAGGDNEQFF. The V and J genes are TRBV7-3 and TRBJ2-1, with TRBD2 matching over 13 bases. Per germline, CDR1 SGHTA and CDR2 FQGTGA. This CDR3 has 15 residues. V gave up 6 bases and J gave up 5 bases; unmatched junction bases: 4.

The J gene is TRBJ1-1, the V gene TRBV5-8; D is perhaps TRBD1 (5 bases). V dropped 4 bases and J dropped 3 bases, with 22 bases sitting between them. Germline CDR1 SGHTS, CDR2 YDEGEE. There are 17 residues in the CDR3. CDR3 nucleotides: TGTGCCAGCAGCCTGCAGCAGGGAAGGCTGCCTTACACTGAAGCTTTCTTT. Its protein product is CASSLQQGRLPYTEAFF.